This T cell receptor beta chain was recovered during a study of blood T cell repertoires in COVID-19. Study context: The United States, Italy and Spain supplied acute and convalescent COVID-19 samples. PBMCs, B-cell-depleted T cells, or T cells provided the cDNA or gDNA that made up the material.

Authors' data handling: Amplifying reference gene primers gave estimates of nucleated cell counts. Only in-frame clones appear in the TCRdb table, and some are missing; sequencing was by immunoSEQ multiplex PCR. For V, J and clone size, that table is used; D and trimming come from the DNA. The sample records 150,000 to 160,000 clones, more than 65% being singletons. The CDR3 has 17 amino acids. Germline V lookup: CDR1 SNHLY, CDR2 FYNNEI. V lost 1 base, J lost 6 bases, and 9 bases stayed unmatched. This chain connects TRBV2 to TRBJ1-1; TRBD1 agrees at 12 bases. This receptor was identified in a woman in her 50s with acute or convalescent COVID-19. The sample was peripheral blood. CDR3 nucleotides: TGTGCCAGCAGTGAAGGGATACCGGGACAGGGGGCCTCTGAAGCTTTCTTT. Translation gives CASSEGIPGQGASEAFF.